This TCR beta chain was observed in a study of shared clonotypes between healthy human individuals. The unsorted samples took tens of millions of PBMCs to get genomic DNA. The repertoire was sequenced with immunoSEQ multiplex PCR; TCRdb's copy has only in-frame clones and lacks some. The table lists 490,000 or so clones, 70% to 80% of them singletons, with over 9.5% in the top ten. The specimen was PBMCs. The source is a woman in her thirties or forties in good health. Some clones in this sample may be carry-over from other donors' samples.

The CDR3 DNA is TGTGCCAGCAGCTTGTTGTCGTCGGGCAGGGACAACTATGGCTACACCTTC. Translated: CASSLLSSGRDNYGYTF. The chain has TRBV7-9 and TRBJ1-2; D is perhaps TRBD1 (5 bases). In germline, CDR1 is SEHNR, CDR2 FQNEAQ (reference sequence). Trimming shortened V by 3 bases and J by 2 bases, and 19 bases separated the two germline ends. The CDR3 extends over 17 amino acids. Based on the CDR3 plus reference TRBV7-9 and TRBJ1-2, the full variable domain is DTGVSQNPRHKITKRGQNVTFRCDPISEHNRLYWYRQTLGQGPEFLTYFQNEAQLEKSRLLSDRFSAERPKGSFSTLEIQRTEQGDSAMYLCASSLLSSGRDNYGYTFGSGTRLTVV.